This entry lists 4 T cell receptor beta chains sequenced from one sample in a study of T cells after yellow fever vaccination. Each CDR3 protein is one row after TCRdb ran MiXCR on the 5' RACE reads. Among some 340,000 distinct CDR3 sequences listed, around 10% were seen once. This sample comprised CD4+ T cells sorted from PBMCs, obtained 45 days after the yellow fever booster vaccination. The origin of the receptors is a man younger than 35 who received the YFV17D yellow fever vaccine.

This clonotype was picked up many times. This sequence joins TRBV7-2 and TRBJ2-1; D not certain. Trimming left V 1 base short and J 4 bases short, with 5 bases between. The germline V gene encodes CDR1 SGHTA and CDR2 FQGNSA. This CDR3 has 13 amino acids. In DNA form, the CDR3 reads TGTGCCAGCAGCTTAGGACCATACAATGAGCAGTTCTTC. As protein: CASSLGPYNEQFF. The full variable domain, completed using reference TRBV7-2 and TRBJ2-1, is GAGVSQSPSNKVTEKGKDVELRCDPISGHTALYWYRQSLGQGLEFLIYFQGNSAPDKSGLPSDRFSAERTGGSVSTLTIQRTQQEDSAVYLCASSLGPYNEQFFGPGTRLTVL.

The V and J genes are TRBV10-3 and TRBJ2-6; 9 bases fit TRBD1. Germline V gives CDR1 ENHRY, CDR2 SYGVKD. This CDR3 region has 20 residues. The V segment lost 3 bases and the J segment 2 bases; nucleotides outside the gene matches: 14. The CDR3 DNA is TGTGCCATCAGTGAAGCAGGCGGGGGACAGGGTTCTACTGGGGCCAACGTCCTGACTTTC. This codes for CAISEAGGGQGSTGANVLTF.

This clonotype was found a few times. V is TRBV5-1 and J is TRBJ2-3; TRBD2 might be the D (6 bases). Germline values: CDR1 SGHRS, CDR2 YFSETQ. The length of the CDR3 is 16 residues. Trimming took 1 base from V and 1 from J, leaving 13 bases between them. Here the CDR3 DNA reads TGCGCCAGCAGCTTGTGGGCTAGCGTACGCACAGATACGCAGTATTTT. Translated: CASSLWASVRTDTQYF.

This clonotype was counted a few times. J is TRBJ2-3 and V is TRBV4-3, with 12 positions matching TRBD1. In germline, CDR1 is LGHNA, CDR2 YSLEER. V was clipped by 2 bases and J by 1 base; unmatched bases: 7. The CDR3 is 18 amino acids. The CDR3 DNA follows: TGCGCCAGCAGCCAACCTGCGGGACAGGGGGCAGGCACAGATACGCAGTATTTT. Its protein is CASSQPAGQGAGTDTQYF.